These T cell receptor beta chains were read from a single sample in a study of blood T cell repertoires in COVID-19. Sequencing was performed with immunoSEQ multiplex PCR; in TCRdb, only in-frame clones are kept and a portion is missing. The sample comprises 470,000 or so clones, 75% to 90% of which are singletons, and under 4% rests with the top ten. Sequenced input: peripheral blood. The source of these receptors is a human donor in a cohort sampled during active COVID-19. Both conserved end residues are part of each CDR3. Fields, in order: J gene, V gene, CDR3 protein.

TRBJ1-1,TRBV11-2,CASSSYSGHNTEAFF
TRBJ1-3,TRBV6-5,CASSSPSRQGNTIYF
TRBJ2-7,TRBV19,CASSIDRSGKQPYEQYF
TRBJ1-1,TRBV18,CASSSRNTEAFF
TRBJ2-6,TRBV9,CASSRTGAGANVLTF
TRBJ1-5,TRBV2,CASSPRAISSNQPQHF
TRBJ2-7,TRBV5-1,CASSLEAPAGAYEQYF
TRBJ1-1,TRBV19,CASKTWGQYTEAFF
TRBJ1-2,TRBV28,CASSSLRQTGRGGYTF
TRBJ1-4,TRBV4-1,CASSEQQEPNEKLFF
TRBJ2-1,TRBV11-2,CASSFVPSIEQFF
TRBJ1-1,TRBV3-1/TRBV3-2,CASQGDRVQPAFF
TRBJ1-2,TRBV25-1,CASSDGTNGYTF
TRBJ2-5,TRBV11-3,CASSPGTSGKYQETQYF
TRBJ1-1,TRBV6-5,CASSVTLTGNTEAFF
TRBJ1-2,TRBV25-1,CASSEFLGRVTGYTF
TRBJ2-1,TRBV3-1/TRBV3-2,CASSQPLGSSSYNEQFF
TRBJ2-1,TRBV21-1,CATSKSGFEQFF
TRBJ1-2,TRBV11-2,CASSLETGSSHRYGYTF
TRBJ1-4,TRBV30,CAWTQGQSNEKLFF
TRBJ2-2,TRBV7-6,CASSLETRANRGELFF
TRBJ1-4,TRBV2,CASIRQGWEEKLFF
TRBJ2-7,TRBV7-2,CASSSGLADFSYEQYF
TRBJ2-2,TRBV9,CASSVDPSGSLFAGELFF